This TCR beta chain came from a study of shared clonotypes between healthy human individuals. Study results and caveats: Estimated clonotype richness was generally higher in naive than memory subsets. Only a few donors were included, so the genetic and exposure-history diversity represented was limited. Shared clonotypes: about 5% naive CD4, roughly 3.5% naive CD8, 2% to 2.5% memory CD4, approximately 0.4% memory CD8.

Measured with immunoSEQ multiplex PCR; TCRdb has only the in-frame clones, and not every one. The sample includes some 2,100,000 clones, approximately 96% of them seen just once. The junction had 12 bases not matched to a gene; V was cut back by 0 bases and J by 1 base. The CDR3 loop spans 19 amino acids. Germline V gene sequence: CDR1 MNHNS, CDR2 SASEGT. Notes on this clone: As yet, its antigen is unknown.

Material: naive CD4+ T cells sorted from blood. Subset described: CD45RA+ positively selected. The sequence was collected from a man younger than 35 in good health. This chain links TRBV6-1 with TRBJ2-4; 7 bases agree with TRBD1. For the CDR3, the DNA is TGTGCCAGCAGTGAAGCGCCTTACAGGGGCGAAGTGGCCAAAAACATTCAGTACTTC. The encoded protein is CASSEAPYRGEVAKNIQYF.